One sample yielded the 9 T cell receptor beta chains listed below, sequenced in a study of blood T cell repertoires in COVID-19. Sequenced by immunoSEQ multiplex PCR; TCRdb stores in-frame clones only, minus some. Altogether about 180,000 clones are present, 65% to 90% being singletons, with the ten largest covering roughly 1.4%. Input material: peripheral blood. The receptors here all came from a human donor in a cohort sampled during active COVID-19.

The chain joins TRBV3-1 (or the pseudogene TRBV3-2) to TRBJ2-3, with D possibly being TRBD2 (6 bases). The CDR3 is made up of 16 amino acids. Germline CDR1 reads LGHDT; CDR2 reads YNNKEL (reference sequence). Trimming shortened V by 4 bases and J by 0 bases, and 14 bases separated the two germline ends. CDR3 sequence reads: CASSRLGGASTDTQYF. CDR3 DNA sequence: TGTGCCAGCAGCCGCCTTGGCGGGGCTAGCACAGATACGCAGTATTTT.

V usage is TRBV2 and J usage is TRBJ2-7, with D possibly being TRBD2 (5 bases). The germline V gene has CDR1 SNHLY and CDR2 FYNNEI. V was pared by 11 bases and J by 6 bases, with 17 bases between. This CDR3 has 12 amino acids. The CDR3 DNA reads as TGTGCCGGACTTCGCGAAGGAAGCGAGCAGTACTTC. Translated: CAGLREGSEQYF.

The gene calls are TRBV5-1 and TRBJ2-7, with a tentative D call TRBD1 (6 bases). Germline V gives CDR1 SGHRS, CDR2 YFSETQ. This CDR3 has 14 residues. Trimming took 0 bases from V and 5 from J, leaving 12 bases between them. CDR3 DNA sequence: TGCGCCAGCAGCTTGGGGTCAGGGGTGGACGAGCAGTACTTC. As protein: CASSLGSGVDEQYF.

This clone was counted once. This chain links TRBV25-1 with TRBJ2-7; the match to TRBD1 covers 7 bases. V lost 4 bases and J lost 2; bases outside the gene matches: 5. This CDR3 has 14 amino acids. Germline assignment: CDR1 MGHDK and CDR2 SYGVNS. The CDR3 coding sequence is TGTGCCAGCAGTGCCCCACAGGGGCCCTACGAGCAGTACTTC. Translation: CASSAPQGPYEQYF.

V usage is TRBV11-3 and J usage is TRBJ2-3, with TRBD2 matching over 10 bases. Germline lookup yields CDR1 SGHNT and CDR2 YENEEA. The CDR3 is made up of 13 amino acids. V lost 7 bases, J lost 6 bases, and 4 bases stayed unmatched. CDR3 nucleotides: TGTGCCAGCACTAGCGGGGGTTGGGATACGCAGTATTTT. The encoded protein is CASTSGGWDTQYF. Full variable domain (outside the CDR3, taken from reference TRBV11-3 and TRBJ2-3): EAGVVQSPRYKIIEKKQPVAFWCNPISGHNTLYWYLQNLGQGPELLIRYENEEAVDDSQLPKDRFSAERLKGVDSTLKIQPAELGDSAVYLCASTSGGWDTQYFGPGTRLTVL.

The CDR3 here is CASSSWTSGTTDTQYF. DNA for the CDR3: TGTGCCAGCAGCTCTTGGACTAGCGGGACCACAGATACGCAGTATTTT. The V and J genes are TRBV11-2 and TRBJ2-3; the match to TRBD2 covers 12 bases. Looked up from germline, CDR1 is SGHAT and CDR2 is FQNNGV. The V and J ends lost 4 bases and 2 bases, in that order; junction bases with no gene match: 4. The CDR3 covers 16 residues.

Turning to this clone: Other DNA sequences in this sample translate to the same CDR3. The chain employs TRBV18 and TRBJ1-4; the D is unclear. With 2 bases removed from V and 4 bases from J, the gap between germline ends came to 5 bases. The CDR3 spans 13 residues. Germline V lookup: CDR1 KGHSH, CDR2 LQKENI. The CDR3, as DNA: TGTGCCAGCTCACCAGGACTTAATGAAAAACTGTTTTTT. This translates into CASSPGLNEKLFF.

This clone has a single count. The CDR3 DNA reads TGTGCCAGCAGCCAAGTCGCCGGGACAGGGGGCAATGAGCAGTTCTTC. This sequence encodes CASSQVAGTGGNEQFF. The chain carries TRBV14 and TRBJ2-1, with 11 nucleotides matching TRBD1. The CDR3 sequence is 16 residues long. V was clipped by 1 base and J by 6 bases; unmatched bases: 5. Germline assignment: CDR1 SGHDN and CDR2 FVKESK.

V usage is TRBV4-3 and J usage is TRBJ1-2, with D perhaps matching TRBD1 (6 bases). Germline V lookup: CDR1 LGHNA, CDR2 YSLEER. The CDR3 loop spans 15 amino acids. The germline V and J ends were trimmed by 0 bases and 4 bases, with 12 bases remaining between them. DNA for the CDR3: TGCGCCAGCAGCCAAGACACCAAAGGGGGCTATGGCTACACCTTC. Residues: CASSQDTKGGYGYTF.